The rows below give T cell receptor beta chains drawn from one sample of a study of T-cell reconstitution after alpha-beta-depleted transplantation in children. Each CDR3 protein gets one entry after TCRdb re-called the PCR reads with MiXCR. The data show roughly 76,000 distinct CDR3 sequences, approximately 10% seen once. The input for sequencing was PBMCs, taken before TCRalphabeta/CD19-depleted stem cell transplant. The receptors were sampled from a boy between 10 and 17 years old with acute myeloid leukemia, due to receive a stem cell transplant. CDR3s leave out the opening cysteine and the closing phenylalanine or tryptophan. The D gene is left open where the match is weak.

d_call: TRBD1; v_call: TRBV20-1; j_call: TRBJ2-2; cdr3_aa: SAKPGGAGELF
d_call: .; v_call: TRBV15; j_call: TRBJ1-4; cdr3_aa: ATAFNEKLF
d_call: .; v_call: TRBV5-1; j_call: TRBJ1-2; cdr3_aa: ASSFNSHLYGYT
d_call: .; v_call: TRBV20-1; j_call: TRBJ2-3; cdr3_aa: SGLLADTQY
d_call: .; v_call: TRBV29-1; j_call: TRBJ2-4; cdr3_aa: SVEEWRENIQY
d_call: .; v_call: TRBV5-6; j_call: TRBJ2-2; cdr3_aa: ASSPGGTGELF
d_call: TRBD2; v_call: TRBV3-1; j_call: TRBJ2-2; cdr3_aa: ASSRDAGGSVWVGELF
d_call: TRBD1; v_call: TRBV11-2; j_call: TRBJ2-1; cdr3_aa: ASSRTGGNMDEQF
d_call: .; v_call: TRBV7-2; j_call: TRBJ1-6; cdr3_aa: ASSLSGRAESPLH
d_call: .; v_call: TRBV24-1; j_call: TRBJ1-2; cdr3_aa: GASEGPFTAGPGGARGYGYT
d_call: .; v_call: TRBV18; j_call: TRBJ2-3; cdr3_aa: ASSRDFQSTDTQY
d_call: .; v_call: TRBV7-6; j_call: TRBJ1-3; cdr3_aa: ASSLTGPGA
d_call: TRBD2; v_call: TRBV3-1; j_call: TRBJ2-5; cdr3_aa: ASSQVASGGQETQY